A selection of T cell receptor beta chains follows, all from one sample in a study of T-cell reconstitution after alpha-beta-depleted transplantation in children. TCRdb re-derived calls from the PCR reads in MiXCR, one entry per CDR3 protein. There are some 600,000 distinct CDR3 sequences in the sample; 15% to 20% occur only once, and about 1.1% lies in the top ten. The sample in question was PBMCs from the stem cell graft donor, obtained from the stem cell graft. All receptors come from a human donor who donated a stem cell graft to a child with acute myeloid leukemia. The CDR3 runs from the conserved cysteine through the conserved F or W. Fields, in order: clone size, V gene, J gene, D gene, CDR3 DNA, CDR3 protein. D genes are given only for firm matches. The listing skips clone size in some rows; elsewhere it reads once, few, many or a size class.

few	TRBV20-1	TRBJ2-2	-	TGCAGTGCGGAGGGGGGGTACACCGGGGAGCTGTTTTTT	CSAEGGYTGELFF
many	TRBV20-1	TRBJ1-2	-	TGCTCTTGGGGGGCCTATGGCTACACCTTC	CSWGAYGYTF
many	TRBV20-1	TRBJ2-7	TRBD1	TGCAGTGCTTCCGAGGCGACAGGGCCTTCCTACGAGCAGTACTTC	CSASEATGPSYEQYF
few	TRBV9	TRBJ2-5	-	TGTGCCAGCAGCGCCCGAGGCTTTCAAGAGACCCAGTACTTC	CASSARGFQETQYF
-	TRBV20-1	TRBJ2-1	-	TGCAGTGCTAGGCTGGGGGGGCTCTACAATGAGCAGTTCTTC	CSARLGGLYNEQFF
-	TRBV12-3/TRBV12-4	TRBJ2-1	TRBD2	TGTGCCAGCTCAAGCGGGGGGGCCCCAAATGAGCAGTTCTTC	CASSSGGAPNEQFF
many	TRBV7-2	TRBJ2-7	-	TGTGCCAGCAGCTTAGGACAGCGGCGGACCTACGAGCAGTACTTC	CASSLGQRRTYEQYF
many	TRBV5-1	TRBJ1-1	-	TGCGCCAGCAGCATAGATATCTGGAACACTGAAGCTTTCTTT	CASSIDIWNTEAFF
-	TRBV7-2	TRBJ1-1	-	TGTGCCAGCAGCTCCGTAGGAGGGGACACTGAAGCTTTCTTT	CASSSVGGDTEAFF
few	TRBV6-5	TRBJ1-3	-	TGTGCCAGCAGTTACTCCGGGGACACCATATATTTT	CASSYSGDTIYF
few	TRBV7-2	TRBJ2-1	TRBD2	TGTGCCAGCAGAGGTGAGCGGGGATCCTACAATGAGCAGTTCTTC	CASRGERGSYNEQFF
-	TRBV28	TRBJ2-1	TRBD1	TGTGCCAGCAGTCAACAGGGGGCTGGTGAGCAGTTCTTC	CASSQQGAGEQFF
-	TRBV28	TRBJ1-6	-	TGTGCCAGCAGTTTGTATGCCCAACAGGGTTCCGTTCGGTCACCCCTCCACTTT	CASSLYAQQGSVRSPLHF
-	TRBV20-1	TRBJ2-5	TRBD1	TGCAGTGCTAGAGATGGACAGGGGCTACAAGAGACCCAGTACTTC	CSARDGQGLQETQYF
-	TRBV7-3	TRBJ2-1	-	TGTGCCAGCAGCCCCCGGGGAGCCAATGAGCAGTTCTTC	CASSPRGANEQFF
many	TRBV5-1	TRBJ1-1	-	TGCGCCAGCAGCTTGGAGACTTGGGCCGAAGCTTTCTTT	CASSLETWAEAFF
many	TRBV24-1	TRBJ2-7	TRBD1	TGTGCCACCAGTGGAAGGACAGGGACCCACGAGCAGTACTTC	CATSGRTGTHEQYF
-	TRBV5-6	TRBJ1-2	TRBD1	TGTGCCAGCAGCTTCCCGAGGGACAGCTATGGCTACACCTTC	CASSFPRDSYGYTF
many	TRBV12-3/TRBV12-4	TRBJ1-2	-	TGTGCCAGCAGTTTCACGATCAATTTAAAGGGGTATGGCTACACCTTC	CASSFTINLKGYGYTF
many	TRBV5-5	TRBJ2-5	-	TGTGCCAGCAGCTTGGGCGGCGACGTGGAGACCCAGTACTTC	CASSLGGDVETQYF
-	TRBV18	TRBJ2-7	-	TGTGCCAGCTCACCCCTCTACAGGGCTTCCTACGAGCAGTACTTC	CASSPLYRASYEQYF
many	TRBV27	TRBJ2-6	-	TGTGCCAGCAGGGTCTCTGGGGCCAACGTCCTGACTTTC	CASRVSGANVLTF
many	TRBV29-1	TRBJ1-2	-	TGCAGCGTTGAAACAGTACGAACTGGGGACACCTTC	CSVETVRTGDTF
-	TRBV28	TRBJ1-3	-	TGTGCCAGCAGACTCCCGGGGGACAATCCCATATATTTT	CASRLPGDNPIYF
few	TRBV12-3/TRBV12-4	TRBJ1-1	-	TGTGCCAGCAGTTTTAAAGTCCTTGCGGAGGGGTTCGTGCCTGAAGCTTTCTTT	CASSFKVLAEGFVPEAFF
many	TRBV20-1	TRBJ1-1	-	TGCAGTGCCCGGCCGCGGAACACTGAAGCTTTCTTT	CSARPRNTEAFF
many	TRBV20-1	TRBJ1-6	-	TGCAGTGCTAGCGAGGCCGGGACTGCCAATTCACCCCTCCACTTT	CSASEAGTANSPLHF
many	TRBV29-1	TRBJ1-1	-	TGCAGCGTTTTTCGACAGAACACTGAAGCTTTCTTT	CSVFRQNTEAFF
many	TRBV20-1	TRBJ1-1	-	TGCAGTGCTAGATTAGACCTGAACACTGAAGCTTTCTTT	CSARLDLNTEAFF
few	TRBV7-9	TRBJ1-1	-	TGTGCCAGCAGCTTAAGGAGCGGGGGGGTCGCTTTCTTT	CASSLRSGGVAFF
-	TRBV29-1	TRBJ2-1	TRBD2	TGCAGCGTTCCGACTAGCGAGTTAGGAACCTACAATGAGCAGTTCTTC	CSVPTSELGTYNEQFF
few	TRBV29-1	TRBJ1-1	-	TGCAGCGCGGGGGGGACCCGGAACACTGAAGCTTTCTTT	CSAGGTRNTEAFF
-	TRBV5-4	TRBJ2-1	TRBD2	TGTGCCAGCAGCTTGCGGCCTAGCGGGGGGGGCTACAATGAGCAGTTCTTC	CASSLRPSGGGYNEQFF
-	TRBV4-1	TRBJ1-4	-	TGCGCCAGCAGCCAAGATCCTACTAATGAAAAACTGTTTTTT	CASSQDPTNEKLFF
many	TRBV7-8	TRBJ2-1	-	TGTGCCAGCAGCAATATCGACAGAAACAATGAGCAGTTCTTC	CASSNIDRNNEQFF
many	TRBV12-3/TRBV12-4	TRBJ1-5	-	TGTGCCAGCAACCCGGGGAGTTATAGCAATCAGCCCCAGCATTTT	CASNPGSYSNQPQHF
few	TRBV4-2	TRBJ1-1	TRBD1	TGTGCCAGCAGCCAATGGGTGACCCCGGCCGACAGGGGGAACACTGAAGCTTTCTTT	CASSQWVTPADRGNTEAFF
-	TRBV5-5	TRBJ1-5	-	TGTGCCAGCAGCTTCTTCCGGGACCACAATCAGCCCCAGCATTTT	CASSFFRDHNQPQHF
-	TRBV5-1	TRBJ1-3	TRBD1	TGCGCCAGCAGCTCCGGGACAGGGATTACTGGAAACACCATATATTTT	CASSSGTGITGNTIYF
few	TRBV20-1	TRBJ1-2	-	TGCAGTGCTACTATGGGAAACAGTGGCTACACCTTC	CSATMGNSGYTF
-	TRBV7-9	TRBJ2-2	-	TGTGCCATCCCGGCTGTCACCTACACCGGGGAGCTGTTTTTT	CAIPAVTYTGELFF
few	TRBV7-2	TRBJ1-5	TRBD1	TGTGCCAGCAGCTGGACAGGGAGTTATAGCAATCAGCCCCAGCATTTT	CASSWTGSYSNQPQHF
many	TRBV27	TRBJ1-1	TRBD1	TGTGCCAGCAGTTTACAGGGGGGTTGGACTGAAGCTTTCTTT	CASSLQGGWTEAFF
few	TRBV30	TRBJ1-1	-	TGTGCCTGGAGTGACCAAAAATCTACAGGGAGAGGTGAAGCTTTCTTT	CAWSDQKSTGRGEAFF
-	TRBV28	TRBJ2-3	TRBD2	TGTGCCAGCAGTTTGGGGGGGGGGAGGCATACGCAGTATTTT	CASSLGGGRHTQYF
many	TRBV29-1	TRBJ2-7	-	TGCAGCGTTGGACTAGTCCCCTACGAGCAGTACTTC	CSVGLVPYEQYF